Reported below is one TCR beta chain. Trimming stripped 6 bases from V and 5 bases from J, with 23 bases between. CDR3 size: 17 residues. CDR1 and CDR2 from the germline V gene are SGHTA and FQGNSA. The data originate from a study of blood T cell repertoires in COVID-19. About the research overall: The study drew acute and convalescent COVID-19 samples from the United States, Italy and Spain.

Generated by immunoSEQ multiplex PCR, the TCRdb table keeps only in-frame clones and is missing some. The sample consists of nearly 350,000 clones, around 88% of them appearing once. J is TRBJ2-1 and V is TRBV7-2; tentatively, D is TRBD2 (6 bases). The sample consisted of peripheral blood. This sequence originates from a man aged 30 to 39 with active or convalescent COVID-19. The CDR3 here is CASSRPRAGRGDNEQFF. For the CDR3, the DNA is TGTGCCAGCAGTCGACCTCGCGCCGGGAGAGGGGACAATGAGCAGTTCTTC.